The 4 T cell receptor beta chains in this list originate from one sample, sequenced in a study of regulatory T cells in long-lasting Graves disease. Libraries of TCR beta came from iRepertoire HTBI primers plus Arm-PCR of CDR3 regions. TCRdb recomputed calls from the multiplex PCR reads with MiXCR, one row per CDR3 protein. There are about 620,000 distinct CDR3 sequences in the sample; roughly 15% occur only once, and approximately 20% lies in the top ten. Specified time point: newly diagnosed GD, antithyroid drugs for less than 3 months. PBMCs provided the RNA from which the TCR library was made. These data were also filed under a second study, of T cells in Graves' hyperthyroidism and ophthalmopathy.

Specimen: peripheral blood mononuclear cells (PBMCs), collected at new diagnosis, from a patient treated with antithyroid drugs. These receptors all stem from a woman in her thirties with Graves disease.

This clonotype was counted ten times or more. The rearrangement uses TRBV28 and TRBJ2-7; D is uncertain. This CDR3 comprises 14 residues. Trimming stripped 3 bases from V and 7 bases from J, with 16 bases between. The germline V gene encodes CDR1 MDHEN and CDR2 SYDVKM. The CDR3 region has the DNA TGTGCCAGCAGTTTCAAGGGAATATACGTGGAGCAGTACTTC. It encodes CASSFKGIYVEQYF.

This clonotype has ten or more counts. CDR3 nucleotide sequence: TGTGCCAGCAGCTTAGTGAGGACACCTAGGTACAATGAGCAGTTCTTC. Protein sequence: CASSLVRTPRYNEQFF. The genes are TRBV11-2 and TRBJ2-1, with a weak D call TRBD1 (5 bases). Trimming took off 1 base at V and 4 bases at J, with 14 bases between the two ends. The CDR3 covers 16 residues. Germline V gives CDR1 SGHAT, CDR2 FQNNGV.

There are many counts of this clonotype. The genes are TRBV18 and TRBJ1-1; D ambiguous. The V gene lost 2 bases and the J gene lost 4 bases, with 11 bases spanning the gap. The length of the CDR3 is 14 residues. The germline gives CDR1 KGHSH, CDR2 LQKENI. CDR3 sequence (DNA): TGTGCCAGCTCACCAACGGCGACCTCCACTGAAGCTTTCTTT. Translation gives CASSPTATSTEAFF.

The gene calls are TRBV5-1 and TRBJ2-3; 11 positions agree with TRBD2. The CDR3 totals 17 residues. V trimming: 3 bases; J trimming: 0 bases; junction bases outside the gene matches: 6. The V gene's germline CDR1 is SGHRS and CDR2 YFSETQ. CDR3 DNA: TGCGCCAGCAGCTACTCCGGGACTAGCGGCAGCACAGATACGCAGTATTTT. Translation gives CASSYSGTSGSTDTQYF.